Here is one T cell receptor beta chain with its context. The clone's antigen remains unknown. One base away there is no much larger clone; base qualities are not given. These data originate in a study of blood T cell repertoires in COVID-19 (dated by TCRdb to about 2020). About the full investigation: Samples from collaborators originated in the United States, Italy and Spain and spanned both the acute and convalescent phases of COVID-19. Deeply sampled blood TCRbeta repertoires from subjects exposed to, actively infected with, or recovered from COVID-19 were included in the dataset. Samples were obtained from the ongoing ImmuneRACE study (first 160 participants) and from roughly 1,300 subjects provided by 6 global collaborators. The material from the prospective study consisted of cDNA or gDNA derived from T cells, B-cell-depleted T cells, or PBMCs. The repertoires were released in a freely available public database meant as a resource for research on the immune response to SARS-CoV-2. HLA class I and class II types, where available, came from metadata supplied by the sample provider rather than from assay-based typing. The sample metadata nearly always contained a de-identified subject ID, COVID-19 status, age in years and sex.

The CDR3 sequence holds 14 residues, the cysteine and phenylalanine included. The CDR3 DNA has 42 bases and is translated from base 1. V was cut back by 7 bases and J by 3 bases, leaving a gap of 16 bases between them. The germline V gene encodes CDR1 SNHLY and CDR2 FYNNEI. Another Seattle source contributed samples from volunteer blood donors who had recovered from COVID-19. Collaborating institutions collected whole blood in K2EDTA tubes following their own protocols. For TCRbeta analysis, collaborators shipped samples as frozen whole blood, isolated PBMCs, or DNA extracted from either of those sample types. The paper's findings and limits, for the study overall: The quantity of clinical and demographic metadata differed by source and by participant and was supplied without curation.

TCRbeta CDR3 regions were amplified from genomic DNA by means of the immunoSEQ Assay, a bias-controlled multiplex PCR. On the authors' methods: The number of nucleated cells in each sample was estimated from the amplification of reference gene primers within the assay. To quantify the absolute abundance of each unique TCRbeta CDR3 rearrangement, sequence reads were collapsed and filtered. For each sample, productive Simpson clonality was calculated as the square root of Simpson's diversity index across productive rearrangements. The immuneACCESS repertoire file appears here via TCRdb, limited to in-frame rearrangements. These files lack a portion of the clones; in checked studies, under half of the deficit traces to unresolved V genes, and the cause of the others is not known. V and J calls and clone size follow that table, whereas D and trimming were derived from the DNA. Within this sample are about 320,000 clones, with roughly 90% of them counted one time only. Jointly, the top ten make up under 7.5% of the sample.

The clonotype originates from a man younger than 30 who had recovered from COVID-19. Recombination connected TRBV2 to TRBJ2-7, and the D gene may be TRBD1, 6 bases matching. Sequenced material: peripheral blood. The sequenced DNA is TGTGCCAGCACTCACCCCAGGGGACGCTACGAGCAGTACTTC. Its protein product is CASTHPRGRYEQYF.